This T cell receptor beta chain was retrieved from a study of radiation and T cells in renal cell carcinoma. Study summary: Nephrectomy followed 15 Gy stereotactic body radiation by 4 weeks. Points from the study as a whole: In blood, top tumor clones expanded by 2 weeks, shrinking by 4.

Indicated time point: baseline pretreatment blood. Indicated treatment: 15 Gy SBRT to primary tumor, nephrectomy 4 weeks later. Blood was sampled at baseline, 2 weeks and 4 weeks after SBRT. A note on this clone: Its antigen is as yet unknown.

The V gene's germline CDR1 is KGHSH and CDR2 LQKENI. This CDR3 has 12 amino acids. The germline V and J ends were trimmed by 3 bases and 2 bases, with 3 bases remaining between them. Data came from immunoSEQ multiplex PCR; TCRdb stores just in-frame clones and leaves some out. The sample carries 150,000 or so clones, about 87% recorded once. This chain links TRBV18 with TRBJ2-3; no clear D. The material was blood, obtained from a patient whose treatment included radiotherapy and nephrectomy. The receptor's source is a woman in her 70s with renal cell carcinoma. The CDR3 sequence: CASSPYTDTQYF. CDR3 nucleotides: TGTGCCAGCTCACCTTACACAGATACGCAGTATTTT. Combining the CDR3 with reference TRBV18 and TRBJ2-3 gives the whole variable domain NAGVMQNPRHLVRRRGQEARLRCSPMKGHSHVYWYRQLPEEGLKFMVYLQKENIIDESGMPKERFSAEFPKEGPSILRIQQVVRGDSAAYFCASSPYTDTQYFGPGTRLTVL.